This section outlines one T cell receptor (beta chain) sequence together with its context. The CDR3 extends over 17 amino acids. The germline CDR1 and CDR2 sequences are SGHTA and FQGTGA. V gave up 0 bases and J gave up 2 bases, with 16 bases separating them. The sample is drawn from a study of T cells in Graves' hyperthyroidism and ophthalmopathy. Amplified regions were TCR beta CDR3 sequences from RNA transcripts. RT-PCR in the first round (using the HTBI primer set) targeted the TCR CDR3. TCRdb independently ran MiXCR on the multiplex PCR reads; one entry per CDR3 protein. There are 400,000 to 600,000 distinct CDR3 sequences in the sample; 20% occur only once, and about 25% lies in the top ten.

Sequencing was performed on blood. The TCR comes from a man between 18 and 35 years old with Graves' hyperthyroidism. The rearrangement joins TRBV7-3 to TRBJ1-1; a weak D match, TRBD1 (5 bases). This chain's CDR3 is CASSLTAFGAPNTEAFF. The CDR3, as DNA: TGTGCCAGCAGCTTAACGGCGTTTGGGGCTCCTAACACTGAAGCTTTCTTT.